This TCR beta chain was sequenced during a study of blood T cell repertoires in COVID-19. Across the whole study: COVID-19 samples collected from the United States, Italy and Spain covered acute and convalescent phases. T cells, B-cell-depleted T cells, or PBMCs supplied cDNA or gDNA.

Original processing notes: For nucleated cells, counts were estimated from reference gene primer amplification. Method: immunoSEQ multiplex PCR; TCRdb's copy keeps in-frame clones and lacks some. That table gives V, J and clone size, and the DNA gave D and trimming. The table has around 130,000 clones, 65% to 90% seen once. The CDR3 has 15 residues. Per germline, CDR1 KGHSH and CDR2 LQKENI. V trimming: 3 bases; J trimming: 2 bases; junction bases outside the gene matches: 4. The sample consisted of peripheral blood. The chain links TRBV18 to TRBJ2-3; 8 nucleotides match TRBD2. This sequence was found in a man in his fifties with acute or convalescent COVID-19. CDR3 amino acids: CASSPSGGVTDTQYF. The CDR3 DNA reads as TGTGCCAGCTCACCGTCCGGGGGGGTCACAGATACGCAGTATTTT.